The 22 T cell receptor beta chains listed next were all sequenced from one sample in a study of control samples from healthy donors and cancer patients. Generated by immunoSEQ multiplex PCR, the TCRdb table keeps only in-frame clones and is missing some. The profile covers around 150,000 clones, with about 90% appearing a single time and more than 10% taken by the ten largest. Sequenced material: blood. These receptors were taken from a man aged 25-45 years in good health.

The DNA for the CDR3 is TGTGCCAGCAGCGCACAGGGCGTTTATGGCTACACCTTC. It encodes CASSAQGVYGYTF. This chain joins TRBV9 and TRBJ1-2, with a weak D call TRBD1 (6 bases). The germline V gene encodes CDR1 SGDLS and CDR2 YYNGEE. This CDR3 spans 13 amino acids. Trimming took off 3 bases at V and 5 bases at J, with 11 bases between the two ends.

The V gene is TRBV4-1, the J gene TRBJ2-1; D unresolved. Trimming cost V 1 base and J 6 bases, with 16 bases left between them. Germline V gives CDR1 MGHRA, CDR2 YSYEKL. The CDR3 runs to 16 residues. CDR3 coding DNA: TGCGCCAGCAGCCAAGTAGGCCACCCCCAACCCAATGAGCAGTTCTTC. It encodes CASSQVGHPQPNEQFF.

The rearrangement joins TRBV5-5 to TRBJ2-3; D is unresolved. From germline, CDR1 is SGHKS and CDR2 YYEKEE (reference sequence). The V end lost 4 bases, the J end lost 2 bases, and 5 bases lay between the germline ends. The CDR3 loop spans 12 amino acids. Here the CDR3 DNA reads TGTGCCAGCAGCACCGACACAGATACGCAGTATTTT. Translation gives CASSTDTDTQYF.

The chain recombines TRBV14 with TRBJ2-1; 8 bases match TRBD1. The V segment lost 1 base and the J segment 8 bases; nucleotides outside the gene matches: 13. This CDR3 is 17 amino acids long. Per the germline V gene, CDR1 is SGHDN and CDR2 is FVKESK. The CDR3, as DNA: TGTGCCAGCAGCCAAGGGGTTCTAGGGACAGGAGGGGATGAGCAGTTCTTC. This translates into CASSQGVLGTGGDEQFF. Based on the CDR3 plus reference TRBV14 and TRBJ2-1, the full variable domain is EAGVTQFPSHSVIEKGQTVTLRCDPISGHDNLYWYRRVMGKEIKFLLHFVKESKQDESGMPNNRFLAERTGGTYSTLKVQPAELEDSGVYFCASSQGVLGTGGDEQFFGPGTRLTVL.

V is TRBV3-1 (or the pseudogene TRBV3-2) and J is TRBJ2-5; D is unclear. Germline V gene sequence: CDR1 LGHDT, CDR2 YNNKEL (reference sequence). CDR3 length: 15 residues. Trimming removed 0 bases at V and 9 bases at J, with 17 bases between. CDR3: CASSQDRARSRAQYF. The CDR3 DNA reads TGTGCCAGCAGCCAAGATCGAGCCCGGTCGCGTGCCCAGTACTTC.

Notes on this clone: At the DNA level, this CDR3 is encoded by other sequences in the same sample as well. This CDR3 reads CASSFGGTDTQYF. The CDR3 bases are TGTGCCAGCAGTTTCGGTGGCACAGATACGCAGTATTTT. The chain carries TRBV12-3 or TRBV12-4 and TRBJ2-3; no reliable D call. This CDR3 comprises 13 residues. Trimming removed 3 bases from V and 1 base from J, with 5 bases in between.

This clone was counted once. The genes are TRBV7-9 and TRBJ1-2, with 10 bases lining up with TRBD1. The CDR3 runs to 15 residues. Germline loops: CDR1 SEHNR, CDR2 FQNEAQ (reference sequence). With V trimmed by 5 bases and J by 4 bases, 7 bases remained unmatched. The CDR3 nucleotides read TGTGCCAGCAGCGGACAGGGGGGAACTGTCTATGGCTACACCTTC. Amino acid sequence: CASSGQGGTVYGYTF.

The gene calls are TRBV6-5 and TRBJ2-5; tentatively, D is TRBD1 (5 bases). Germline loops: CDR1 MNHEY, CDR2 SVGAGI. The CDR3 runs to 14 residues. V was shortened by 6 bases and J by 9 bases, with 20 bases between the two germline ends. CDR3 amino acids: CASRKTGPRGAQYF. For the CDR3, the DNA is TGTGCCAGCAGAAAAACAGGCCCCCGTGGAGCCCAGTACTTC.

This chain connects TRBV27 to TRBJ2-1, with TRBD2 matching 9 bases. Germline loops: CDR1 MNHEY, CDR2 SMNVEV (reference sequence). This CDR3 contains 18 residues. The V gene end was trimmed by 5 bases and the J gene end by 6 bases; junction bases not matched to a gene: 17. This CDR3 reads CASSLMGVGGGAVNEQFF. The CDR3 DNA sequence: TGTGCCAGCAGTCTCATGGGGGTCGGCGGGGGGGCCGTCAATGAGCAGTTCTTC.

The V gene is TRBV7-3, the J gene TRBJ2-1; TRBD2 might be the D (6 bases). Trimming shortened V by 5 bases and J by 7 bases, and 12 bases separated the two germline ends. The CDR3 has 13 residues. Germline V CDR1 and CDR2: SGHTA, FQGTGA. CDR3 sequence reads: CASSVQEGNEQFF. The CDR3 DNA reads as TGTGCCAGCAGCGTACAGGAGGGTAATGAGCAGTTCTTC.

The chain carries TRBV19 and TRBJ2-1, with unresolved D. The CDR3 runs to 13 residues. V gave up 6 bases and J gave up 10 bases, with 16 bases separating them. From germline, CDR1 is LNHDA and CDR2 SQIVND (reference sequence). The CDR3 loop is CASRIKGLGEQFF. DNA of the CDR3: TGTGCCAGTAGAATTAAGGGTCTCGGGGAGCAGTTCTTC.

CDR3 amino acids: CASGPGGQGVDGYTF. In nucleotides, the CDR3 is TGTGCTAGTGGTCCGGGGGGACAGGGGGTAGACGGCTACACCTTC. The chain carries TRBV12-5 and TRBJ1-2, with 11 bases identical to TRBD1. The V gene end was trimmed by 5 bases and the J gene end by 8 bases; junction bases not matched to a gene: 10. Germline-derived CDR1 and CDR2 are LGHNT and FRNRAP. There are 15 residues in the CDR3.

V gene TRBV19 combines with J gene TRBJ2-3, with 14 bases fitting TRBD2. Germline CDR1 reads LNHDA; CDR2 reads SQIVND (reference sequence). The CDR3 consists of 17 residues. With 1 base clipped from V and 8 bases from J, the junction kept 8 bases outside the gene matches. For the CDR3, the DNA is TGTGCCAGTAGTATAGCCCGGGGACTAGCGGGAGATACTACGCAGTATTTT. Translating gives CASSIARGLAGDTTQYF.

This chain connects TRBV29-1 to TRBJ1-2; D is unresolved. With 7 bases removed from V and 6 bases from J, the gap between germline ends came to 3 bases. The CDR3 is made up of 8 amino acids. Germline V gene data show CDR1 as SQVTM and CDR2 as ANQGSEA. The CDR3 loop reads CSGDGYTF. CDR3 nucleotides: TGCAGCGGTGATGGCTACACCTTC.

The CDR3 is CASSLLASTGELFF. CDR3 in DNA: TGCGCCAGCAGCTTGTTGGCGTCCACCGGGGAGCTGTTTTTT. This chain connects TRBV5-1 to TRBJ2-2; D is unresolved. CDR3 length: 14 amino acids. Trimming cost V 1 base and J 4 bases, with 8 bases left between them. Germline V gives CDR1 SGHRS, CDR2 YFSETQ.

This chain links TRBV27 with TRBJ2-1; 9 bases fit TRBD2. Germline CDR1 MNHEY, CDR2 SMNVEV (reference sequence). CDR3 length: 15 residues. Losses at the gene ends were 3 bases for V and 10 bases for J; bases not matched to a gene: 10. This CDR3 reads CASSFSGSGPFEQFF. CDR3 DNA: TGTGCCAGCAGTTTTAGCGGGAGCGGCCCCTTCGAGCAGTTCTTC.

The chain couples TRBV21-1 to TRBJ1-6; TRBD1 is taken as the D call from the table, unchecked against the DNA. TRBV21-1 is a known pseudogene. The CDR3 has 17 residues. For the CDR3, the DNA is TGTGCCACCCAGTTGTTGTCAGGACACCCCTATAATTCACCCCTCCACTTT. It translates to CATQLLSGHPYNSPLHF.

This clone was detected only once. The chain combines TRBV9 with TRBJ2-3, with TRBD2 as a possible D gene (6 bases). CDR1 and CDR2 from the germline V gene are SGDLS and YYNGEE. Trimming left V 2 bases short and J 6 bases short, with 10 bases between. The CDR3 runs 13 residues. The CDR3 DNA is TGTGCCAGCAGCGTCTGGGGGAGGGATACGCAGTATTTT. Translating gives CASSVWGRDTQYF.

The CDR3 reads CASSIRDHEKLFF. The CDR3, as DNA: TGTGCCAGTAGTATCCGGGACCATGAAAAACTGTTTTTT. This chain links TRBV19 with TRBJ1-4; maybe TRBD1 (5 bases). Germline lookup yields CDR1 LNHDA and CDR2 SQIVND (reference sequence). V was trimmed by 3 bases and J by 6 bases, leaving 8 bases between them. The CDR3 is made up of 13 amino acids.

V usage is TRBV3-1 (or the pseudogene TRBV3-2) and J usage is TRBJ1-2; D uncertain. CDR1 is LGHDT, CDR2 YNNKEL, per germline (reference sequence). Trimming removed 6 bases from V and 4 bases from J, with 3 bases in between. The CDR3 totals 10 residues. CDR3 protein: CASRGYGYTF. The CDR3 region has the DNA TGTGCCAGCAGGGGCTATGGCTACACCTTC.

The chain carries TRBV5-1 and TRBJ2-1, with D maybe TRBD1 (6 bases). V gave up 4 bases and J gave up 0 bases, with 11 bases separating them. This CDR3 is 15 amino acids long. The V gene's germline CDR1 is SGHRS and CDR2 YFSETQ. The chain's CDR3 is CASSPGQSSYNEQFF. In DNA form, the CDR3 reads TGCGCCAGCAGCCCCGGACAGAGCTCCTACAATGAGCAGTTCTTC.

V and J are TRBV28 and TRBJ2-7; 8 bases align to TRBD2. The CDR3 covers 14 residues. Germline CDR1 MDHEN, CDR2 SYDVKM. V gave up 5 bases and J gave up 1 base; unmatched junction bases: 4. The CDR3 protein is CASSLGLGSYEQYF. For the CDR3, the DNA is TGTGCCAGCAGTCTGGGACTAGGGTCCTACGAGCAGTACTTC.